This T cell receptor (delta chain) came from a study of gamma-delta T cells after stem cell transplantation. TCRdb reanalysed the RT-PCR reads via CATT. The table includes several hundred delta-chain clones, around 4.8% detected once. A note on this clone: A far more abundant clone sits one base away, making this likely a read error. Other DNA sequences in this sample translate to the same CDR3.

J lost 0 bases, V lost 7 bases, and 9 bases had no gene match. The V gene's germline CDR1 is GEAIGNYY and CDR2 EKD. The CDR3 totals 15 residues. The chain employs TRDV2 and TRDJ1; 8 bases match TRDD3. Sequenced material: gamma-delta T cells. The receptor comes from a human donor. It is not recorded whose cells these are; they may come from a transplant donor. The CDR3 here is CACDPLGDYTDKLIF. CDR3 sequence (DNA): TGTGCCTGCGACCCTCTGGGGGACTACACCGATAAACTCATCTTT.